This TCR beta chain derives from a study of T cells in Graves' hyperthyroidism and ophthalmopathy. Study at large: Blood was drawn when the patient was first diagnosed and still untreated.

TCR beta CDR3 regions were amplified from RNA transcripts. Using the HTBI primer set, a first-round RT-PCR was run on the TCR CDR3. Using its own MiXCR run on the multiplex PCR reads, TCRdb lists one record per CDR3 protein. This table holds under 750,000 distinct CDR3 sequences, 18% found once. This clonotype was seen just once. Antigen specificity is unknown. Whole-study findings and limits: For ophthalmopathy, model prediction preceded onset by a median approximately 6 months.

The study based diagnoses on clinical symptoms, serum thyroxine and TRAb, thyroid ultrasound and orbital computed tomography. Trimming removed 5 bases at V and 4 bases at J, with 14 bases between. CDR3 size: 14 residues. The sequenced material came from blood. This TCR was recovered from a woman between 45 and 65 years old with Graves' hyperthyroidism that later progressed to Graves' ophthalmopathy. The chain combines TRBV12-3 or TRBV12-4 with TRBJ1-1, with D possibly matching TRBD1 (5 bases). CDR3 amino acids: CASSPTGAVTEAFF. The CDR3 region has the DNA TGTGCCAGCAGTCCCACTGGGGCGGTCACTGAAGCTTTCTTT.